This T cell receptor (delta chain) originates from a study of Vδ1+ human thymocytes (dated by TCRdb to 2017 to 2018). Looking at the study overall: As a data resource, the study described the mRNA-level TRG and TRD CDR3 repertoires found in highly purified Vdelta1+ thymocytes taken from young children. The multiplex-based CDR3 amplicon strategy had previously been validated against 5'RACE-based CDR3 amplicon generation methods. The paper's findings and limits, for the study overall: Unlike the oligoclonal repertoires in peripheral blood, the thymic TRG and TRD repertoires appeared highly polyclonal, with Gaussian CDR3 length distributions. The use of highly purified populations and single-cell validation was advised by the authors, since misinterpretation of bulk repertoire data could be caused by unexpected Vdelta2 sequences. No clustering by age or sex was observed, so analyses did not stratify donors by these variables. Even though sort purity was high, about 20% of thymic TRD sequences were Vdelta2 (and few were Vdelta3), which was not the case for the peripheral blood Vdelta1+ controls. Many TRG clonotypes were found to be shared between donors (up to about 7x10^3), whereas TRD repertoires were found to be essentially private (max 116 shared).

RNA extraction was performed with the RNeasy mini kit, and reverse transcription was done with Superscript III. CDR3 amplicons were generated by multiplex PCR with pooled V-gene forward primers and a constant-region reverse primer carrying Illumina adaptor overhangs. Amplicons were gel-purified, then indexed with Nextera index primers over about 8 extra PCR cycles and purified with AMPure XP beads. The libraries were sequenced on an Illumina MiSeq using paired-end 250 bp reads, dual indexing and an approximately 18% PhiX spike-in. In the paper's pipeline: Read quality was checked with FastQC, and TRG read pairs were merged using ea-utils fastq-join. Annotation of sequences was performed with IMGT/HighV-QUEST, only productive sequences with unambiguous V-gene assignment were retained, and clonotypes were defined by identical CDR3 sequence. Downstream analysis used VDJtools 1.1.1, tcR 2.2.3, Treemap and vegan Shannon diversity in R 3.4.4. In TCRdb, clones were called once more from the public reads by CATT, and rows of identical DNA were later combined. These V and J calls derive from TCRdb rather than the authors' analysis. This sample comprises tens of thousands of delta-chain clones, roughly 15% of them detected only once. The ten largest clones capture 0.5% of the sample.

Thymic samples were depleted of alphabeta T cells, then CD3+ TCRVdelta1+ TCRVdelta2- thymocytes were FACS-sorted. The purity of the sorted Vdelta1+ thymocytes fell between roughly 97% and 99.6%. Thymic specimens were obtained from several paediatric patients, aged from roughly 5 days to 15 months, who were undergoing corrective cardiac surgery. Thymic tissue was dispersed, and mononuclear cells were isolated on a Histopaque-1077 density gradient. For staining, the antibodies used were anti-TCRVdelta1 clone TS8.2, anti-TCRVdelta2 clone B6, anti-CD3 clone HIT3a and anti-TCRalphabeta clone IP26. The V and J ends are trimmed by 1 base and 0 bases, leaving 12 bases between them. Measured from the cysteine to the phenylalanine, the CDR3 is 16 residues long. Only the CDR3 portion is preserved as DNA: 48 bases, with reading frame beginning at the first base. Via the germline V gene, CDR1 is TSWWSYY and CDR2 QGS.

Comments on this clone: Its antigen target is currently unknown. Base qualities are not recorded, but no much larger clone differs from it by a single base.

This sequence was found in a boy in the first two years of life who had congenital heart surgery. Sequencing was performed on Vdelta1+ gamma-delta thymocytes from the thymus. The cell subset or site label corresponds to: FACS-sorted CD3+ TCRalphabeta- TCRVdelta1+ TCRVdelta2- thymocytes. The V and J segments used are TRDV1 and TRDJ1; the D gene cannot be named for sure. The DNA sequence is given as TGTGCTCTTGGGGAACGCCGGGAGTCATACACCGATAAACTCATCTTT. Translated, it reads CALGERRESYTDKLIF.